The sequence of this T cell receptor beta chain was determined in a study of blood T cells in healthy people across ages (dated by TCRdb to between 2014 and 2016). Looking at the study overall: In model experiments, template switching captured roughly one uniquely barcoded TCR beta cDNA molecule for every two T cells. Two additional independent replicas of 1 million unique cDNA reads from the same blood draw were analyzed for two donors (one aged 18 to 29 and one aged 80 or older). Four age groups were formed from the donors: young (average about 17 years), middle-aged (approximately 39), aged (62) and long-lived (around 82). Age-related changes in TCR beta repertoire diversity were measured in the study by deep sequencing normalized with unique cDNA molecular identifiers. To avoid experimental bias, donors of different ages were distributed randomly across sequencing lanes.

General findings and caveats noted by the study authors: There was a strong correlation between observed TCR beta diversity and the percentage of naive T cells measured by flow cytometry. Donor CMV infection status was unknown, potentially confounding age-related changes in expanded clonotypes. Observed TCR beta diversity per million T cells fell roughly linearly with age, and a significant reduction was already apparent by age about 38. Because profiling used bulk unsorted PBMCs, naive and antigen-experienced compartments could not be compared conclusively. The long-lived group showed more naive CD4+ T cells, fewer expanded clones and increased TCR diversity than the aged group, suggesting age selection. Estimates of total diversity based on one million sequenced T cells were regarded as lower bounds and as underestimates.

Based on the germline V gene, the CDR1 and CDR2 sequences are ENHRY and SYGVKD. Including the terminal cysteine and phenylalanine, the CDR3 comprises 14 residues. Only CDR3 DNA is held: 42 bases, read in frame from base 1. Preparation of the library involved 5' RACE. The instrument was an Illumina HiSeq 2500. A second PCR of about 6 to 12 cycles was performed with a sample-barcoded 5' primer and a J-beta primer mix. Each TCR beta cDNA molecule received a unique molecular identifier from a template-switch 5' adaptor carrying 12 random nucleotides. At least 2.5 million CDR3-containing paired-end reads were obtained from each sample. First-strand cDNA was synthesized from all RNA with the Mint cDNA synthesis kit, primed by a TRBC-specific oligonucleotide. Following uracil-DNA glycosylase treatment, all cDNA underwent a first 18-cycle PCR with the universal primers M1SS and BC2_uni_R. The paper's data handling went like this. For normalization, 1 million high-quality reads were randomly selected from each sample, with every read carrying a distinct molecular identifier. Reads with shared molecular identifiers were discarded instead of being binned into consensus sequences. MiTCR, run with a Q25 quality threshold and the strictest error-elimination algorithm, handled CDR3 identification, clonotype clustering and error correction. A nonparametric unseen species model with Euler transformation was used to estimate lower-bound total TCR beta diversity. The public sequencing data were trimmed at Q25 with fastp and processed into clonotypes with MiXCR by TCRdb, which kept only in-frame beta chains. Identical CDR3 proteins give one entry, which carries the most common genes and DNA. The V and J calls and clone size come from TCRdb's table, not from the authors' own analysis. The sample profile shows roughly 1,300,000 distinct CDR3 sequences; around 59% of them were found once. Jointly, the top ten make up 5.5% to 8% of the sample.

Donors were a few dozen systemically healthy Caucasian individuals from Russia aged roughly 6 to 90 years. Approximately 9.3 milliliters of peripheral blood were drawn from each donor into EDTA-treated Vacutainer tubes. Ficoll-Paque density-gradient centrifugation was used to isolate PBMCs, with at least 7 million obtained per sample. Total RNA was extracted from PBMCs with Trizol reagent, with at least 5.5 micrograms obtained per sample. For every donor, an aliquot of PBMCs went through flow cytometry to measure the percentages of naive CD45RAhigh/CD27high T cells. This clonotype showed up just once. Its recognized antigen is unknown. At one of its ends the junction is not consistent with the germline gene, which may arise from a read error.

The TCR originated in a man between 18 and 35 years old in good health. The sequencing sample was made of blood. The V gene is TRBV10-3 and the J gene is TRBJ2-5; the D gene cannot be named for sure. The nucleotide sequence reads TGTGTCATCAGTGAGTCTCCCGGGCAAGAGACCCAGTACTTC. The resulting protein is CVISESPGQETQYF.